This T cell receptor beta chain was captured in a study of human T cells and chemical hapten exposure. Individual cDNA molecules each carried unique molecular identifiers attached by the library. Each CDR3 protein is one row after TCRdb ran MiXCR on the RACE reads. The data hold 140,000 or so distinct CDR3 sequences, with approximately 10% observed a single time. Findings of the study overall: Alopecia in all donors means immunity may differ from healthy individuals.

Time point of the sample: patch test 2, 6 weeks after DPC sensitization. The treatment was: therapeutic diphenylcyclopropenone sensitization with weekly scalp DPC. Blood collection happened ahead of applying each patch test. The study enrolled 18 to 70-year-old alopecia patients suitable for DPC. The sample holds many counts of this clonotype. Antigen unknown. V was clipped by 0 bases and J by 4 bases, with 9 bases between them. The CDR3 is made up of 14 amino acids. Per the germline V gene, CDR1 is SGHAT and CDR2 is FQNNGV. The clonotype was recovered from a woman between 50 and 59 years old with alopecia areata. Some clones in this sample may be carry-over from other donors' samples. This sequence joins TRBV11-2 and TRBJ1-2; D may be TRBD1 (6 bases). The sequencing here drew on whole blood, taken in connection with sensitization to the hapten diphenylcyclopropenone (DPC). CDR3 coding DNA: TGTGCCAGCAGCTTAGACCAGGGGCCCTATGGCTACACCTTC. It translates to CASSLDQGPYGYTF.